One and the same sample provided the 10 T cell receptor beta chains below, sequenced in a study of T-cell memory formation after mild COVID-19. Via MiXCR, TCRdb re-called the 5' RACE reads, giving one row per CDR3 protein. The sample shows around 530,000 distinct CDR3 sequences, about 20% of them seen only once. The sequencing sample was made of PBMCs or a T cell subset sorted from them (not recorded which). The receptors were sampled from an adult woman who had mild COVID-19 (a few samples of this study predate the infection). Cell type and time point are not known.

The table lists this clonotype with a few counts. V usage is TRBV7-2 and J usage is TRBJ2-5, with D hard to call. This CDR3 contains 13 residues. The ends were cut back, 5 bases at V and 2 bases at J, with 9 bases in the middle. CDR1 is SGHTA and CDR2 is FQGNSA in the germline V gene. Written as DNA, the CDR3 is TGTGCCAGCAGCGCCGTTGGGCAAGAGACCCAGTACTTC. Residues: CASSAVGQETQYF.

The chain has TRBV7-9 and TRBJ2-7; a weak D match, TRBD1 (6 bases). The V and J ends lost 5 bases and 7 bases respectively, with 21 bases between them. Germline-derived CDR1 and CDR2 are SEHNR and FQNEAQ (reference sequence). The CDR3 runs to 15 residues. This CDR3 is CASSHPDSLGYEQYF. In DNA, the CDR3 is TGTGCCAGCAGCCATCCGGACAGCCTGGGGTATGAGCAGTACTTC.

V usage is TRBV5-5 and J usage is TRBJ1-1; 7 positions agree with TRBD1. CDR3 size: 14 residues. The V gene's germline CDR1 is SGHKS and CDR2 YYEKEE (reference sequence). Germline trimming cut 1 base from V and 4 bases from J; bases unmatched to any gene: 4. The CDR3 sequence is CASSLTGEVTEAFF. CDR3 DNA: TGTGCCAGCAGCTTGACAGGGGAAGTCACTGAAGCTTTCTTT.

In this sample, this clonotype turned up many times. The chain uses TRBV12-3 or TRBV12-4 and TRBJ1-1; the D gene is possibly TRBD1 (6 bases). V lost 6 bases and J lost 5, with 16 bases in between. This CDR3 has 14 amino acids. This CDR3 is CASRDGGGATEAFF. In DNA form, the CDR3 reads TGTGCCAGCAGGGACGGGGGCGGGGCTACTGAAGCTTTCTTT.

This clonotype was counted between two and nine times. The chain is built from TRBV3-1 and TRBJ2-2; unclear D gene. Germline V gene lookup returns CDR1 LGHDT and CDR2 YNNKEL (reference sequence). The CDR3 is 14 residues long. The V gene lost 6 bases and the J gene lost 8 bases, with 16 bases spanning the gap. CDR3 sequence reads: CASRPPGSGGELFF. CDR3 in DNA: TGTGCCAGCAGGCCCCCCGGTTCGGGTGGGGAGCTGTTTTTT.

This clonotype was counted a few times. This chain connects TRBV5-1 to TRBJ2-5; 8 bases fit TRBD2. The V gene end was trimmed by 6 bases and the J gene end by 5 bases; junction bases not matched to a gene: 12. The V gene's germline CDR1 is SGHRS and CDR2 YFSETQ. The CDR3 length is 15 residues. The chain's CDR3 is CASTTGSSGSETQYF. CDR3 DNA: TGCGCCAGCACCACGGGATCAAGCGGGAGTGAGACCCAGTACTTC.

The genes are TRBV6-4 and TRBJ2-3; 8 bases are shared with TRBD2. The CDR3 runs to 15 residues. The V gene end was trimmed by 2 bases and the J gene end by 0 bases; junction bases not matched to a gene: 1. In germline, CDR1 is MRHNA, CDR2 SNTAGT. The CDR3 reads CASSDGLASTDTQYF. CDR3 bases: TGTGCCAGCAGTGACGGACTAGCTAGCACAGATACGCAGTATTTT.

The chain couples TRBV5-5 to TRBJ2-7; maybe TRBD2 (5 bases). The CDR3 totals 15 residues. V was pared by 2 bases and J by 1 base, with 13 bases between. Germline V lookup: CDR1 SGHKS, CDR2 YYEKEE (reference sequence). The CDR3 region has the DNA TGTGCCAGCAGCTTCGGCCTAGCTATGTCCTACGAGCAGTACTTC. This sequence encodes CASSFGLAMSYEQYF.

This clonotype was seen more than once but under ten times. The rearrangement links TRBV7-6 to TRBJ2-5; D is possibly TRBD1 or TRBD2 (5 bases each). Germline V gene sequence: CDR1 SGHVS, CDR2 FNYEAQ. This CDR3 is built from 10 residues. Trimming pared 7 bases from V and 9 bases from J, leaving 9 bases between. The CDR3 bases are TGTGCCAGCAACCGGGACGCCCAGTACTTC. Encoded protein: CASNRDAQYF.

A single count supports this clonotype. The chain carries TRBV7-9 and TRBJ1-2; a weak D match, TRBD1 (5 bases). The CDR3 runs 15 residues. Trimming cost V 5 bases and J 5 bases, with 18 bases left between them. Germline CDR1 reads SEHNR; CDR2 reads FQNEAQ (reference sequence). CDR3 nucleotide sequence: TGTGCCAGCAGCCATCCCGTTGGGGCGGTATATGGCTACACCTTC. This codes for CASSHPVGAVYGYTF.